Below are 27 T cell receptor beta chains sequenced from a single sample in a study of T cells in Graves' hyperthyroidism and ophthalmopathy. Amplified TCR beta CDR3 regions derived from RNA transcripts. TCR CDR3 regions were first amplified by RT-PCR with HTBI primers. TCRdb ran MiXCR on the multiplex PCR reads and lists one entry per CDR3 protein. The sample has more than 450,000 distinct CDR3 sequences, just under 20% seen once. Material: blood. These receptors all come from a man in his forties or fifties with Graves' ophthalmopathy.

This clonotype was seen more than once but under ten times. The chain couples TRBV28 to TRBJ2-1, with D uncertain. The ends were cut back, 10 bases at V and 10 bases at J, with 14 bases in the middle. The CDR3 runs to 11 residues. Germline V gene sequence: CDR1 MDHEN, CDR2 SYDVKM. The CDR3 sequence: CAITGPFEQFF. CDR3 nucleotide sequence: TGTGCCATCACGGGCCCCTTCGAGCAGTTCTTC.

This chain connects TRBV9 to TRBJ2-2, with no clear D. The CDR3 runs to 14 residues. Trimming left V 0 bases short and J 0 bases short, with 3 bases between. CDR1 and CDR2 (germline): SGDLS, YYNGEE. The CDR3 sequence is CASSVATNTGELFF. In DNA form, the CDR3 reads TGTGCCAGCAGCGTAGCCACGAACACCGGGGAGCTGTTTTTT.

This clonotype was found many times. The chain carries TRBV11-2 and TRBJ2-1; 12 nucleotides align to TRBD2. Per germline, CDR1 SGHAT and CDR2 FQNNGV. The CDR3 is made up of 16 amino acids. V was pared by 4 bases and J by 3 bases, with 4 bases of the junction left unmatched. Written as DNA, the CDR3 is TGTGCCAGCAGCTCACTAGCGGGAGGAGGCTACAATGAGCAGTTCTTC. This translates into CASSSLAGGGYNEQFF. Full variable domain (remainder filled in from reference TRBV11-2 and TRBJ2-1): EAGVAQSPRYKIIEKRQSVAFWCNPISGHATLYWYQQILGQGPKLLIQFQNNGVVDDSQLPKDRFSAERLKGVDSTLKIQPAKLEDSAVYLCASSSLAGGGYNEQFFGPGTRLTVL.

The V gene is TRBV20-1, the J gene TRBJ1-4; no definite D call. The CDR3 sequence is 15 residues long. Germline CDR1 and CDR2: DFQATT and SNEGSKA (reference sequence). Trimming stripped 5 bases from V and 5 bases from J, with 18 bases between. CDR3 loop: CSAADLKGPNEKLFF. The CDR3 nucleotides read TGCAGTGCTGCAGACCTTAAGGGTCCAAATGAAAAACTGTTTTTT.

This clonotype was picked up many times. The V gene is TRBV3-1, the J gene TRBJ1-1; a possible D gene is TRBD1 (5 bases). This CDR3 contains 15 residues. Per germline, CDR1 LGHDT and CDR2 YNNKEL (reference sequence). The V and J ends lost 5 bases and 3 bases respectively, with 16 bases between them. CDR3 in DNA: TGTGCCAGCAGCTCCGGGACGGAGTTTTACACTGAAGCTTTCTTT. This encodes CASSSGTEFYTEAFF.

The chain combines TRBV5-1 with TRBJ2-5, with D possibly matching TRBD2 (6 bases). This CDR3 is 12 amino acids long. V dropped 0 bases and J dropped 9 bases, with 9 bases sitting between them. Germline CDR1 reads SGHRS; CDR2 reads YFSETQ. CDR3 residues: CASSLAGTPQYF. Here the CDR3 DNA reads TGCGCCAGCAGCTTGGCAGGGACTCCCCAGTACTTC.

On this clonotype: This may be a read error: a much more frequent sequence differs by one nucleotide. DNA for the CDR3: TGTGCCAGCTCACCAAAGGGACCGGGTGATACGCAGTATTTT. Translated, it gives CASSPKGPGDTQYF. The chain recombines TRBV18 with TRBJ2-3, with D tentatively TRBD1 or TRBD2 (5 bases each). Between the trimmed V and J ends, which lost 2 bases and 6 bases, there was a span of 12 bases. CDR3 length equals 14 residues. The V gene's germline CDR1 is KGHSH and CDR2 LQKENI.

A note on this clonotype: The DNA is omitted, as the CDR3 cannot be located on it reliably, and the CDR3 follows TCRdb's listing. This chain joins TRBV9 and TRBJ2-7; the table calls TRBD1, which could not be checked here. CDR1 is SGDLS and CDR2 is YYNGEE in the germline V gene. The CDR3 sequence runs 15 residues, both termini included. CDR3 sequence: CASSPWGGGSYEQHF.

This clonotype was observed at least ten times. This rearrangement joins TRBV20-1 to TRBJ1-2, with a tentative D call TRBD1 (5 bases). V gave up 6 bases and J gave up 5 bases, with 19 bases separating them. The CDR3 runs 14 residues. The germline V gene has CDR1 DFQATT and CDR2 SNEGSKA (reference sequence). The CDR3 nucleotides are TGCAGTGCCCTGAAGCGGGCGGGGGAATATGGCTACACCTTC. Its translation: CSALKRAGEYGYTF.

Ten or more counts support this clonotype. This chain links TRBV12-3 or TRBV12-4 with TRBJ2-1; 10 bases match TRBD1. With 7 bases clipped from V and 0 bases from J, the junction kept 6 bases outside the gene matches. This CDR3 comprises 16 residues. Written as DNA, the CDR3 is TGTGCCAGCATCAGGGACAGGGGAAGCTCCTACAATGAGCAGTTCTTC. Amino acids: CASIRDRGSSYNEQFF.

This chain uses TRBV11-2 with TRBJ2-2; D unresolved. Germline CDR1 reads SGHAT; CDR2 reads FQNNGV. V gave up 1 base and J gave up 5 bases, with 11 bases separating them. This CDR3 region has 15 residues. The CDR3, as DNA: TGTGCCAGCAGCTTAGGACATTTCGGGACCGGGGAGCTGTTTTTT. Its translation is CASSLGHFGTGELFF. The variable domain in full, with the rest retrieved from reference TRBV11-2 and TRBJ2-2, is EAGVAQSPRYKIIEKRQSVAFWCNPISGHATLYWYQQILGQGPKLLIQFQNNGVVDDSQLPKDRFSAERLKGVDSTLKIQPAKLEDSAVYLCASSLGHFGTGELFFGEGSRLTVL.

This chain connects TRBV7-2 to TRBJ1-4, with a tentative D call TRBD1 (6 bases). Trimming cost V 5 bases and J 4 bases, with 11 bases left between them. CDR3 length: 14 residues. Germline V lookup: CDR1 SGHTA, CDR2 FQGNSA. The CDR3 nucleotides are TGTGCCAGCAGCCCGAGACAGGTTAATGAAAAACTGTTTTTT. The encoded protein is CASSPRQVNEKLFF.

This clonotype was picked up many times. V usage is TRBV20-1 and J usage is TRBJ2-1; D gene uncertain. This CDR3 spans 13 amino acids. Germline-derived CDR1 and CDR2 are DFQATT and SNEGSKA (reference sequence). Trimming left V 6 bases short and J 3 bases short, with 12 bases between. The CDR3 sequence: CSAVPGHYNEQFF. The CDR3 bases are TGCAGTGCAGTACCCGGCCACTACAATGAGCAGTTCTTC.

The rearrangement joins TRBV20-1 to TRBJ2-7; D gene uncertain. Germline CDR1 DFQATT, CDR2 SNEGSKA (reference sequence). Trimming cost V 1 base and J 6 bases, with 13 bases left between them. This CDR3 has 13 residues. The CDR3 here is CSARVDRVREQYF. In DNA, the CDR3 is TGCAGTGCTAGAGTGGACCGCGTCCGCGAGCAGTACTTC.

This clonotype has at least ten counts. The rearrangement uses TRBV27 and TRBJ1-2; D is uncertain. This CDR3 has 14 amino acids. Germline V gene sequence: CDR1 MNHEY, CDR2 SMNVEV (reference sequence). Trimming pared 6 bases from V and 0 bases from J, leaving 11 bases between. The chain's CDR3 is CASRLTGSNYGYTF. In DNA form, the CDR3 reads TGTGCCAGCAGGCTCACCGGATCTAACTATGGCTACACCTTC.

The chain is built from TRBV5-1 and TRBJ2-1; 13 positions agree with TRBD2. CDR3 size: 15 residues. Trimming cost V 0 bases and J 7 bases; bases outside gene matches: 1. Germline assignment: CDR1 SGHRS and CDR2 YFSETQ. CDR3: CASSLETSGGNEQFF. The CDR3 bases are TGCGCCAGCAGCTTGGAGACTAGCGGGGGGAATGAGCAGTTCTTC.

As to this clonotype: A much larger clone sits a single nucleotide away, making a read error possible. This chain joins TRBV5-1 and TRBJ2-2; 7 bases fit TRBD1. CDR3 size: 15 residues. Germline CDR1 SGHRS, CDR2 YFSETQ. The CDR3 nucleotides read TGCCCCAGCAGCTTGGCAGGGGGTACCACCGGGGAGCTGTTTTTT. This translates into CPSSLAGGTTGELFF.

The chain uses TRBV2 and TRBJ2-4, with 7 bases fitting TRBD2. This CDR3 region has 17 residues. In germline, CDR1 is SNHLY, CDR2 FYNNEI. V dropped 4 bases and J dropped 1; count of bases not matched to a gene: 10. The CDR3 coding sequence is TGTGCCAGCAGTGTGAGGGAGGGCCGGGGGGCCAAAAACATTCAGTACTTC. It is translated as CASSVREGRGAKNIQYF.

This chain connects TRBV9 to TRBJ2-3, with D possibly TRBD2 on 5 matching bases. CDR1 is SGDLS, CDR2 YYNGEE, per germline. V was shortened by 1 base and J by 4 bases, with 19 bases between the two germline ends. The length of the CDR3 is 17 residues. CDR3 sequence reads: CASSVTRRGFGADTQYF. For the CDR3, the DNA is TGTGCCAGCAGCGTAACAAGACGGGGTTTTGGCGCAGATACGCAGTATTTT. The complete variable domain, with remaining parts taken from reference TRBV9 and TRBJ2-3, reads DSGVTQTPKHLITATGQRVTLRCSPRSGDLSVYWYQQSLDQGLQFLIQYYNGEERAKGNILERFSAQQFPDLHSELNLSSLELGDSALYFCASSVTRRGFGADTQYFGPGTRLTVL.

The rearrangement joins TRBV28 to TRBJ2-7, with 8 positions matching TRBD1. Losses at the gene ends were 6 bases for V and 3 bases for J; bases not matched to a gene: 10. The germline gives CDR1 MDHEN, CDR2 SYDVKM. CDR3 length: 15 residues. The CDR3, as DNA: TGTGCCAGCAGCCAAGAAACAGGGGGTTTCTACGAGCAGTACTTC. Its protein is CASSQETGGFYEQYF.

This clonotype has only a few counts. The rearrangement joins TRBV19 to TRBJ1-5; possibly TRBD1 for D (5 bases). The germline V and J ends were trimmed by 5 bases and 4 bases, with 15 bases remaining between them. The CDR3 totals 15 residues. CDR1 and CDR2 (germline): LNHDA, SQIVND (reference sequence). The CDR3 region is CASSVILTVNQPQHF. CDR3 DNA: TGTGCCAGTAGTGTTATTTTGACAGTAAATCAGCCCCAGCATTTT.

The genes are TRBV14 and TRBJ1-1, with D perhaps TRBD1 (6 bases). V shed 2 bases and J shed 5 bases, with 15 bases lying between them. The CDR3 loop spans 15 amino acids. Per germline, CDR1 SGHDN and CDR2 FVKESK. The CDR3 reads CASSQLQGSSTEAFF. As DNA, the CDR3 is TGTGCCAGCAGCCAACTACAGGGTTCGTCGACTGAAGCTTTCTTT. Variable domain in full (rest from reference TRBV14 and TRBJ1-1): EAGVTQFPSHSVIEKGQTVTLRCDPISGHDNLYWYRRVMGKEIKFLLHFVKESKQDESGMPNNRFLAERTGGTYSTLKVQPAELEDSGVYFCASSQLQGSSTEAFFGQGTRLTVV.

The genes are TRBV7-9 and TRBJ1-2, with D perhaps TRBD1 (5 bases). V lost 5 bases and J lost 6, with 16 bases in between. Germline V gene data show CDR1 as SEHNR and CDR2 as FQNEAQ (reference sequence). The CDR3 loop spans 14 amino acids. The CDR3: CASSHSGTEDGYTF. The DNA of the CDR3 is TGTGCCAGCAGCCATAGCGGGACGGAGGATGGCTACACCTTC.

This chain connects TRBV29-1 to TRBJ2-7; possibly TRBD1 or TRBD2 for D (5 bases each). With 4 bases removed from V and 1 base from J, the gap between germline ends came to 11 bases. CDR3 length: 13 amino acids. Germline V gene sequence: CDR1 SQVTM, CDR2 ANQGSEA. CDR3 DNA sequence: TGCAGCGTTGTTCCGGGACCGTCCTACGAGCAGTACTTC. It is translated as CSVVPGPSYEQYF.

Many counts were recorded for this clonotype. The chain joins TRBV2 to TRBJ2-3; either TRBD1 or TRBD2 may fit D (5 bases each). Germline assignment: CDR1 SNHLY and CDR2 FYNNEI. The CDR3 spans 17 residues. The V end was cut by 1 base, the J end by 6 bases, with 20 bases between. In DNA form, the CDR3 reads TGTGCCAGCAGTGAAGGGTCCAGGGCAAGGGAGATGGATACGCAGTATTTT. This sequence encodes CASSEGSRAREMDTQYF.

The chain employs TRBV5-1 and TRBJ2-6, with 12 nucleotides matching TRBD1. Per the germline V gene, CDR1 is SGHRS and CDR2 is YFSETQ. CDR3 size: 18 residues. Trimming cost V 4 bases and J 4 bases; bases outside gene matches: 9. CDR3 DNA sequence: TGCGCCAGCAGCATCGGGACAGGGGGCGCCTTAGGGGCCAACGTCCTGACTTTC. Protein sequence: CASSIGTGGALGANVLTF. Variable domain in full (rest from reference TRBV5-1 and TRBJ2-6): KAGVTQTPRYLIKTRGQQVTLSCSPISGHRSVSWYQQTPGQGLQFLFEYFSETQRNKGNFPGRFSGRQFSNSRSEMNVSTLELGDSALYLCASSIGTGGALGANVLTFGAGSRLTVL.

This clonotype was seen a few times. J is TRBJ1-2 and V is TRBV10-1, with 7 bases fitting TRBD1. V gave up 3 bases and J gave up 8 bases; unmatched junction bases: 18. This CDR3 has 17 amino acids. Germline V CDR1 and CDR2: WNHNN, SYGVQD (reference sequence). This CDR3 reads CASSDKVGTGEMGGYTF. CDR3 sequence (DNA): TGCGCCAGCAGTGATAAGGTTGGTACAGGGGAAATGGGCGGCTACACCTTC.